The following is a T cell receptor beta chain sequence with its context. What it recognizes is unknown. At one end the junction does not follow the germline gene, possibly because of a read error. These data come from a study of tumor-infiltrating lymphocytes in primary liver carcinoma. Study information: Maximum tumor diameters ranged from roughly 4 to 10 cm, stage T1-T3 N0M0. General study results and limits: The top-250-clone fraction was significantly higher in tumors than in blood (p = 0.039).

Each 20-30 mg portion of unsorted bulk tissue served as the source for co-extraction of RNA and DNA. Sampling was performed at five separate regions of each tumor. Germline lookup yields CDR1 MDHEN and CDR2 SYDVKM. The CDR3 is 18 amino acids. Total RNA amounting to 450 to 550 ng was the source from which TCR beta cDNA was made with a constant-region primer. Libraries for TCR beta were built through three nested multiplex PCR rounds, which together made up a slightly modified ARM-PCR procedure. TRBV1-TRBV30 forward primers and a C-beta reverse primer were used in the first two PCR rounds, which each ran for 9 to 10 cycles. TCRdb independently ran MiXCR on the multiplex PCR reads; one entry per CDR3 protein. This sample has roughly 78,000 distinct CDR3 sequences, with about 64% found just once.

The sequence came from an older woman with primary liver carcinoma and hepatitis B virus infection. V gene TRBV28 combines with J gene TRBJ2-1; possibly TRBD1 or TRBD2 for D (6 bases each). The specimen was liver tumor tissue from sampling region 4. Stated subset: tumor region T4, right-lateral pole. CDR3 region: CTSSLSRGARSSYNEQFF. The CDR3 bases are TGTACCAGCAGTTTGTCTAGGGGGGCGAGGAGCTCCTACAATGAACAGTTCTTC.